Reported below is one TCR beta chain. This sample includes further DNA sequences coding for the same CDR3. The Seattle site enrolled patients during active infection and followed them longitudinally. The record originates from a study of blood T cell repertoires in COVID-19. On the study more broadly: Samples came from the United States, Italy and Spain, spanning acute and convalescent COVID-19.

As handled by the study authors: Amplification of reference gene primers provided the estimated nucleated cell counts. The repertoire was sequenced with immunoSEQ multiplex PCR; TCRdb's copy has only in-frame clones and lacks some. V and J calls and clone size follow that table, whereas D and trimming were derived from the DNA. Here the sample spans 450,000 or so clones, 89% being singletons. V gave up 0 bases and J gave up 5 bases, with 5 bases separating them. The germline V gene encodes CDR1 GTSNPN and CDR2 SVGIG (reference sequence). This CDR3 is 13 amino acids long. Sequencing used peripheral blood. The receptor was isolated from a woman between 35 and 50 years old with COVID-19, enrolled during active disease. The chain couples TRBV30 to TRBJ1-6; a weak D match, TRBD1 (5 bases). The CDR3 here is CAWSVQDNSPLHF. CDR3 sequence (DNA): TGTGCCTGGAGTGTACAGGATAATTCACCCCTCCACTTT.